These 11 T cell receptor beta chains share one sample of origin, sequenced in a study of beta chain features in type 1 diabetes. The antigens these receptors bind are not known. Expressed TCRB transcripts were sequenced after all isolated RNA was converted to cDNA. Profiled with immunoSEQ multiplex PCR; TCRdb holds only in-frame clones, not every one. The sample carries about 650,000 clones, roughly 12% recorded once. Whole-study findings and limits: Shorter TCRB CDR3s, moderately but significantly so, were found in Type 1 diabetes patients in all four CD4+ subsets.

Sequencing was done on a sample of naive CD4+ T cells from blood. These receptors came from a man aged 30 to 45 with type 1 diabetes.

This clone was seen a few times. The genes are TRBV29-1 and TRBJ1-2; TRBD1 is a possible D gene (6 bases). The CDR3 sequence is 13 residues long. Trimming stripped 3 bases from V and 2 bases from J, with 10 bases between. Germline-derived CDR1 and CDR2 are SQVTM and ANQGSEA. As DNA, the CDR3 is TGCAGCGTTGACAACAGGGCGAACTATGGCTACACCTTC. Amino acid sequence: CSVDNRANYGYTF.

CDR3: CAWSVLPQETQYF. The DNA for the CDR3 is TGTGCCTGGAGTGTACTCCCCCAAGAGACCCAGTACTTC. The rearrangement joins TRBV30 to TRBJ2-5; no reliable D call. Trimming cost V 0 bases and J 1 base, with 6 bases left between them. Germline V gives CDR1 GTSNPN, CDR2 SVGIG (reference sequence). The CDR3 consists of 13 residues.

The chain links TRBV6-5 to TRBJ2-7, with 9 nucleotides matching TRBD1. This CDR3 spans 13 amino acids. Germline CDR1 is MNHEY and CDR2 is SVGAGI. The junction had 6 bases not matched to a gene; V was cut back by 5 bases and J by 7 bases. CDR3 in amino acids: CASSMGQGREQYF. The CDR3 nucleotides read TGTGCCAGCAGTATGGGACAGGGCAGAGAGCAGTACTTC.

This clone was observed a few times. This rearrangement joins TRBV29-1 to TRBJ2-3; the D gene is possibly TRBD2 (6 bases). The CDR3 is made up of 10 amino acids. The ends were cut back, 5 bases at V and 6 bases at J, with 6 bases in the middle. Germline-derived CDR1 and CDR2 are SQVTM and ANQGSEA. CDR3 region: CSVREDTQYF. For the CDR3, the DNA is TGCAGCGTTCGGGAGGATACGCAGTATTTT.

This clone turned up a few times. This chain joins TRBV25-1 and TRBJ1-6; D remains unclear. The germline V and J ends were trimmed by 3 bases and 0 bases, with 12 bases remaining between them. The CDR3 totals 17 residues. Per germline, CDR1 MGHDK and CDR2 SYGVNS. CDR3 amino acids: CASSESDKSSYNSPLHF. In nucleotides, the CDR3 is TGTGCCAGCAGTGAGTCCGACAAGAGCTCCTATAATTCACCCCTCCACTTT.

This clone came up a few times. This chain links TRBV30 with TRBJ2-6; D ambiguous. CDR1 and CDR2 (germline): GTSNPN, SVGIG (reference sequence). The CDR3 has 13 amino acids. Deletions cut 3 bases from V and 4 bases from J, with 7 bases between. CDR3 residues: CAWSETGANVLTF. In nucleotides, the CDR3 is TGTGCCTGGAGCGAGACCGGGGCCAACGTCCTGACTTTC.

CDR3 in DNA: TGTGCCAGCAGCTTAGCGACAGGGGAGATTAATGGCTACACCTTC. It translates to CASSLATGEINGYTF. This chain joins TRBV7-2 and TRBJ1-2, with 8 bases that match TRBD1. The CDR3 contains 15 residues. Germline V gives CDR1 SGHTA, CDR2 FQGNSA. The V and J ends lost 0 bases and 6 bases, in that order; junction bases with no gene match: 6.

This clone was picked up a small number of times. This rearrangement joins TRBV14 to TRBJ2-7; D unresolved. Between the trimmed V and J ends, which lost 4 bases and 7 bases, there was a span of 14 bases. This CDR3 comprises 13 residues. Per germline, CDR1 SGHDN and CDR2 FVKESK. The CDR3 sequence is CASSRGPGLEQYF. CDR3 DNA: TGTGCCAGCAGCCGAGGACCGGGTTTGGAGCAGTACTTC.

J is TRBJ2-2 and V is TRBV2; D uncertain. The CDR3 is 13 residues long. The V gene lost 2 bases and the J gene lost 1 base, with 2 bases spanning the gap. Germline-derived CDR1 and CDR2 are SNHLY and FYNNEI. CDR3 amino acids: CASSEQNTGELFF. The CDR3 DNA is TGTGCCAGCAGTGAACAGAACACCGGGGAGCTGTTTTTT.

J is TRBJ1-4 and V is TRBV6-5; maybe TRBD1 (5 bases). Germline V lookup: CDR1 MNHEY, CDR2 SVGAGI. This CDR3 is built from 15 residues. V was clipped by 6 bases and J by 2 bases, with 13 bases between them. In DNA form, the CDR3 reads TGTGCCAGCAGGGCGACCGGGGCGACTAATGAAAAACTGTTTTTT. This sequence encodes CASRATGATNEKLFF.

This clone was detected a few times. J is TRBJ1-2 and V is TRBV4-1; no definite D call. The CDR3 sequence is 12 residues long. Germline V gene sequence: CDR1 MGHRA, CDR2 YSYEKL. Trimming removed 5 bases from V and 4 bases from J, with 8 bases in between. The CDR3, as DNA: TGCGCCAGCAGCACCTCCCGCTATGGCTACACCTTC. This gives the protein CASSTSRYGYTF.